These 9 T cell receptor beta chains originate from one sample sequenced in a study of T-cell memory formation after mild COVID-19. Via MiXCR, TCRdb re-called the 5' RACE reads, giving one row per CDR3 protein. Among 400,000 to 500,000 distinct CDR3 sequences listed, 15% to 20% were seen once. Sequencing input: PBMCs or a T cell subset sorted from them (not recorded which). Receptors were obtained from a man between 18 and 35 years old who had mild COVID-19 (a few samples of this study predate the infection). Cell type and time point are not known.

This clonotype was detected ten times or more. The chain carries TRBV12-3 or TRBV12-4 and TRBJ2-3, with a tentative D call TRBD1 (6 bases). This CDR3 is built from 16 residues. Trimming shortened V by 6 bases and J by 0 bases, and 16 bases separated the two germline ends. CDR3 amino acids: CASRSDRPPSTDTQYF. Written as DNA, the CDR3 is TGTGCCAGCAGGTCAGACAGGCCACCTAGCACAGATACGCAGTATTTT.

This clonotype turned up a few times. The CDR3 sequence is CASSELEGNTIYF. CDR3 bases: TGTGCCAGCAGCGAGTTGGAGGGAAACACCATATATTTT. V gene TRBV9 combines with J gene TRBJ1-3; D gene unclear. V dropped 3 bases and J dropped 4 bases, with 8 bases sitting between them. The length of the CDR3 is 13 residues. Germline values: CDR1 SGDLS, CDR2 YYNGEE.

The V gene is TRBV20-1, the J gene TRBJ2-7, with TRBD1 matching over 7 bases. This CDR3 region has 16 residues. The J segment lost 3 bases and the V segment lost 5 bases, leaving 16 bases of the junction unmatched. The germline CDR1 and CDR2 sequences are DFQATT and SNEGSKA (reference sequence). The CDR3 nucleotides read TGCAGTGCTGCCAAAAGGGGGCTAAATCAAATCTACGAGCAGTACTTC. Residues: CSAAKRGLNQIYEQYF.

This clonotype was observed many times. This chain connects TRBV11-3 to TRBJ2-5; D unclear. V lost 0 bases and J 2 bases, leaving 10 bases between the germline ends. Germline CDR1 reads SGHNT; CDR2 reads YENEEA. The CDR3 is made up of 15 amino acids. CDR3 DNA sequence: TGTGCCAGCAGCTTAGATCTCGCTAAGCAAGAGACCCAGTACTTC. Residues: CASSLDLAKQETQYF.

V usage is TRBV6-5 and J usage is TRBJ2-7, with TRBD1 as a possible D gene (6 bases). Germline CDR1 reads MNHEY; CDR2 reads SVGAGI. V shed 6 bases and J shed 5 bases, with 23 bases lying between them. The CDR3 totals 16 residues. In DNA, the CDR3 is TGTGCCAGCAGACCCCGACCCGGGACAAGGTTGGACGAGCAGTACGTC. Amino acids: CASRPRPGTRLDEQYV.

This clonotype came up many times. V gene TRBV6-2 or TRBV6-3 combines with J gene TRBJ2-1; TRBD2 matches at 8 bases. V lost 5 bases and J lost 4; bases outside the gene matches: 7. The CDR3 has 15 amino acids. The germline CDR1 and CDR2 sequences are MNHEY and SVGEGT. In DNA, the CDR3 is TGTGCCAGCAGTGAGGCGGGGGGAGATTACAATGAGCAGTTCTTC. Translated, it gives CASSEAGGDYNEQFF.

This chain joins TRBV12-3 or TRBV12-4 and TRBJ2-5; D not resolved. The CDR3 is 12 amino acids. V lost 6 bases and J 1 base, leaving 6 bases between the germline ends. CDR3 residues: CASRQIQETQYF. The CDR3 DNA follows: TGTGCCAGCAGACAGATCCAAGAGACCCAGTACTTC.

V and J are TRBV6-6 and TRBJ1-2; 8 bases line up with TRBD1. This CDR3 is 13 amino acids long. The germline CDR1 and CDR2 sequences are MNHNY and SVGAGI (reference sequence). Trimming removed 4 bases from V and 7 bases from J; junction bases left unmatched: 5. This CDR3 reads CASSSAGGFGYTF. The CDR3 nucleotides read TGTGCCAGCAGTTCAGCAGGGGGCTTTGGCTACACCTTC.

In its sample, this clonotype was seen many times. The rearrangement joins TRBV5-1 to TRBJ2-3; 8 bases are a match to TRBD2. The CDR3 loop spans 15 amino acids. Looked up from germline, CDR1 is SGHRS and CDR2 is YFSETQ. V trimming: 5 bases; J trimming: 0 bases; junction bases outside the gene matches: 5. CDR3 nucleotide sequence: TGCGCCAGCAGAACTAGCGGCGCTAGCACAGATACGCAGTATTTT. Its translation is CASRTSGASTDTQYF.